The sample holds a few counts of the clone carrying this T cell receptor beta chain. The antigen is unknown. TCRdb reprocessed the reads via MiXCR and lists one record per CDR3 protein. Of approximately 910,000 distinct CDR3 sequences detected, 31% appear once; the ten largest clones hold over 13%. The data were obtained in a study of T cell repertoires in cytomegalovirus infection. Study-wide results and caveats: What dominated the ex vivo response were HLA-C-restricted CMV-specific TCR beta clonotypes.

Trimming removed 6 bases at V and 4 bases at J, with 13 bases between. This CDR3 is 14 amino acids long. In germline, CDR1 is ENHRY, CDR2 SYGVKD. This receptor was identified in a human donor in good health (CMV status not recorded). Some clones in this sample may be carry-over from other donors' samples. V is TRBV10-3 and J is TRBJ2-1; D is ambiguous. Specimen: cultured CD8+ T cells from PBMCs, collected from culture after CMV antigen stimulation. CDR3 sequence: CAISTFLGYNEQFF. The CDR3 DNA sequence: TGTGCCATCAGCACCTTTTTAGGGTACAATGAGCAGTTCTTC.